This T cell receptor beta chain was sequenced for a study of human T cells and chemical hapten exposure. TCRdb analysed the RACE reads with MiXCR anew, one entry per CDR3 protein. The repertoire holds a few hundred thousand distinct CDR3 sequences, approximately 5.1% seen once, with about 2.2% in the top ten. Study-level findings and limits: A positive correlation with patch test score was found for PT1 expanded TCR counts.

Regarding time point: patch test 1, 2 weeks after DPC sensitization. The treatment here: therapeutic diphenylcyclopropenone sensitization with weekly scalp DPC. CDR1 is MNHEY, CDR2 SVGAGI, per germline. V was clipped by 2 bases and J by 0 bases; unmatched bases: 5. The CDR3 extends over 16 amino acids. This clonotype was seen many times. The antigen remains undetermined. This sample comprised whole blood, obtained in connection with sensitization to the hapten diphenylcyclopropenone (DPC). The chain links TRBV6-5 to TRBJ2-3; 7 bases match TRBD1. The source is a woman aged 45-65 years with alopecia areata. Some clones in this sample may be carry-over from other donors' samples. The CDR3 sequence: CASSYARTGSTDTQYF. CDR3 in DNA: TGTGCCAGCAGTTACGCCCGGACAGGAAGCACAGATACGCAGTATTTT.